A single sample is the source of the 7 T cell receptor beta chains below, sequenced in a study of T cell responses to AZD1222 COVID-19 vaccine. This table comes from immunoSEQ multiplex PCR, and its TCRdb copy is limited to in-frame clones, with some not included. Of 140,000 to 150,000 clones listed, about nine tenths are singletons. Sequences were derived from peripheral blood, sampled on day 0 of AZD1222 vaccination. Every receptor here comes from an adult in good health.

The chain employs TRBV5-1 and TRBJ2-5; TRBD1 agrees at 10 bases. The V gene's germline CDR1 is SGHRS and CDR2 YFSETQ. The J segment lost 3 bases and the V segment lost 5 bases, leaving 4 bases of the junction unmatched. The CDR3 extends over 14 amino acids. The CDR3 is CASRVGTGEETQYF. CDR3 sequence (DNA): TGCGCCAGCAGAGTAGGGACAGGGGAAGAGACCCAGTACTTC.

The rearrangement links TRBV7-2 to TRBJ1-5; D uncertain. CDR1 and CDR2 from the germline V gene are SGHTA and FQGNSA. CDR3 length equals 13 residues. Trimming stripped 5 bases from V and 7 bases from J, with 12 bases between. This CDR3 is CASSPTRIQPQHF. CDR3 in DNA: TGTGCCAGCAGCCCAACCCGCATACAGCCCCAGCATTTT.

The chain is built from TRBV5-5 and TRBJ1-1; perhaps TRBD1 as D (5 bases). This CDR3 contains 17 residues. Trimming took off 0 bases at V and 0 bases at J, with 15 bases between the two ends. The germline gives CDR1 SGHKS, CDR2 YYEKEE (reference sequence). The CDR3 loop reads CASSLAPRQSMNTEAFF. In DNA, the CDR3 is TGTGCCAGCAGCTTGGCCCCCCGACAGTCAATGAACACTGAAGCTTTCTTT.

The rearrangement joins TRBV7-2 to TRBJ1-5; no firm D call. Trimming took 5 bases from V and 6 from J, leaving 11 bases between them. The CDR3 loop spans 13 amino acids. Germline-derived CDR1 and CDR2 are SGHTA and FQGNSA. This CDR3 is CASSPAWGQPQHF. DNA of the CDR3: TGTGCCAGCAGCCCCGCCTGGGGTCAGCCCCAGCATTTT.

CDR3 sequence (DNA): TGTGCCAGCAGTGATGGACCTGGGAAACTTGGGCGCGGCAATGAGCAGTTCTTC. Translated, it gives CASSDGPGKLGRGNEQFF. V gene TRBV2 combines with J gene TRBJ2-1, with D unclear. The CDR3 totals 18 residues. The V gene lost 3 bases and the J gene lost 6 bases, with 24 bases spanning the gap. Germline values: CDR1 SNHLY, CDR2 FYNNEI.

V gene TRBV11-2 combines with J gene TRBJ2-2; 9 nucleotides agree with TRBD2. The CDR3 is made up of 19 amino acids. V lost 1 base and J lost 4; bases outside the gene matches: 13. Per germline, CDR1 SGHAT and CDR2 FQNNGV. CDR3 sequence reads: CASSLAGGRARVGTGELFF. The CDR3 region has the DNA TGTGCCAGCAGCTTAGCGGGCGGGAGGGCCCGGGTCGGCACCGGGGAGCTGTTTTTT.

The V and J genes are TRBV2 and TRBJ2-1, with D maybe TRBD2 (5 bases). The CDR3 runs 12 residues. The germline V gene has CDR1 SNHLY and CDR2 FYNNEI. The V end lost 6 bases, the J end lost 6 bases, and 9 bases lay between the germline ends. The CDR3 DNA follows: TGTGCCAGCAGCCAAAGCGGCAATGAGCAGTTCTTC. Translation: CASSQSGNEQFF.